A single sample gave rise to the 31 T cell receptor beta chains below, sequenced in a study of regulatory T cells in long-lasting Graves disease. Combining iRepertoire HTBI primers with Arm-PCR of CDR3 regions, the authors built TCR beta libraries. TCRdb itself ran the multiplex PCR reads through MiXCR, one entry per CDR3 protein. This table has about 660,000 distinct CDR3 sequences, around 30% appearing once. The time point here: persistent/refractory GD, antithyroid drugs over 5 years with positive TRAb. Generation of the TCR library employed RNA extracted from PBMCs. The sample was peripheral blood mononuclear cells (PBMCs), taken when the disease was refractory, from a patient treated with antithyroid drugs. The receptors shown here come from a female donor with Graves disease.

The chain joins TRBV20-1 to TRBJ2-7, with D perhaps matching TRBD2 (5 bases). The CDR3 has 13 residues. Germline CDR1 DFQATT, CDR2 SNEGSKA (reference sequence). V lost 0 bases to trimming and J lost 4 bases, with 10 bases between them. CDR3 amino acids: CSARDAGIYEQYF. As DNA, the CDR3 is TGCAGTGCTAGAGATGCCGGGATTTACGAGCAGTACTTC.

This clonotype was found a few times. V gene TRBV30 combines with J gene TRBJ2-2; possibly TRBD1 for D (6 bases). V was cut by 3 bases and J by 0 bases, with 8 bases left in between. The CDR3 has 14 residues. The germline V gene has CDR1 GTSNPN and CDR2 SVGIG (reference sequence). The CDR3 spells CAWSGQSNTGELFF. In nucleotides, the CDR3 is TGTGCCTGGAGCGGACAGTCGAACACCGGGGAGCTGTTTTTT.

The genes are TRBV9 and TRBJ1-1; TRBD1 matches at 7 bases. V shed 5 bases, J shed 2 bases, and the junction held 9 bases outside the gene matches. This CDR3 has 15 residues. Germline V gene lookup returns CDR1 SGDLS and CDR2 YYNGEE. CDR3 loop: CASSRTGTANTEAFF. CDR3 nucleotides: TGTGCCAGCAGTAGAACCGGGACAGCAAACACTGAAGCTTTCTTT. The full variable domain, its missing parts supplied by reference TRBV9 and TRBJ1-1, is DSGVTQTPKHLITATGQRVTLRCSPRSGDLSVYWYQQSLDQGLQFLIQYYNGEERAKGNILERFSAQQFPDLHSELNLSSLELGDSALYFCASSRTGTANTEAFFGQGTRLTVV.

The table lists this clonotype with a few counts. The rearrangement joins TRBV27 to TRBJ1-1, with a weak D call TRBD1 (5 bases). The CDR3 runs to 14 residues. Trimming left V 3 bases short and J 1 base short, with 9 bases between. Germline CDR1 is MNHEY and CDR2 is SMNVEV (reference sequence). The CDR3 sequence is CASSFRAWNTEAFF. Written as DNA, the CDR3 is TGTGCCAGCAGTTTCAGGGCTTGGAACACTGAAGCTTTCTTT.

This clonotype has only a few counts. The chain has TRBV6-2 or TRBV6-3 and TRBJ2-5, with TRBD2 as a possible D gene (6 bases). Germline loops: CDR1 MNHEY, CDR2 SVGEGT. V lost 7 bases, J lost 9 bases, and 21 bases lay in between. The CDR3 is 14 amino acids. CDR3 sequence (DNA): TGTGCCAGCACCGAGACTAGACCAAGAGCGGCCCAGTACTTC. Protein: CASTETRPRAAQYF.

The chain links TRBV29-1 to TRBJ1-3; D is unresolved. The germline V and J ends were trimmed by 4 bases and 6 bases, with 7 bases remaining between them. From germline, CDR1 is SQVTM and CDR2 ANQGSEA. The CDR3 is 11 amino acids. CDR3 sequence (DNA): TGCAGCGTTGCCTCGGCAAACACCATATATTTT. This gives the protein CSVASANTIYF.

The chain combines TRBV20-1 with TRBJ1-5; 9 bases match TRBD1. Germline CDR1 reads DFQATT; CDR2 reads SNEGSKA (reference sequence). V dropped 5 bases and J dropped 3; count of bases not matched to a gene: 5. This CDR3 comprises 14 residues. CDR3 DNA sequence: TGCAGTGCTGACAGGGGGACCCCCAATCAGCCCCAGCATTTT. As protein: CSADRGTPNQPQHF.

The J gene is TRBJ2-7, the V gene TRBV10-1; 9 bases are a match to TRBD2. The CDR3 length is 16 residues. Germline V CDR1 and CDR2: WNHNN, SYGVQD (reference sequence). Trimming at V came to 0 bases and at J to 5 bases, leaving 8 bases not matched to a gene. This CDR3 reads CASSESRGRAGDEQYF. The CDR3 DNA follows: TGCGCCAGCAGTGAGTCGCGCGGGAGGGCCGGGGACGAGCAGTACTTC.

This clonotype was seen at least ten times. The rearrangement joins TRBV6-1 to TRBJ1-2, with 9 bases identical to TRBD1. Germline CDR1 is MNHNS and CDR2 is SASEGT. V gave up 8 bases and J gave up 6 bases; unmatched junction bases: 10. This CDR3 has 14 residues. The CDR3 is CASGRQGGRHGYTF. In DNA form, the CDR3 reads TGTGCCAGCGGGAGACAGGGGGGCAGACATGGCTACACCTTC.

This clonotype has at least ten counts. The V gene is TRBV2, the J gene TRBJ1-2, with TRBD1 identical over 11 bases. Germline CDR1 SNHLY, CDR2 FYNNEI. The CDR3 consists of 16 residues. V gave up 4 bases and J gave up 5 bases; unmatched junction bases: 9. CDR3 residues: CASSGPDRGLVYGYTF. CDR3 coding DNA: TGTGCCAGCAGTGGGCCGGACAGGGGGCTCGTTTATGGCTACACCTTC.

The chain carries TRBV7-2 and TRBJ2-6, with D unresolved. This CDR3 has 16 amino acids. Looked up from germline, CDR1 is SGHTA and CDR2 is FQGNSA. V was trimmed by 1 base and J by 0 bases, leaving 7 bases between them. In DNA, the CDR3 is TGTGCCAGCAGCTTAGGGTTTAACTCTGGGGCCAACGTCCTGACTTTC. This codes for CASSLGFNSGANVLTF.

There are a few counts of this clonotype. The V call is TRBV3-1, the J call TRBJ2-7; 12 positions match TRBD2. Trimming removed 0 bases from V and 5 bases from J; junction bases left unmatched: 8. The CDR3 is made up of 17 amino acids. CDR1 LGHDT and CDR2 YNNKEL come from the germline V gene (reference sequence). CDR3 in DNA: TGTGCCAGCAGCCAAGATGCGAGGACTAGCGGGACCGACGAGCAGTACTTC. Protein: CASSQDARTSGTDEQYF.

The chain carries TRBV15 and TRBJ1-2; 7 bases are a match to TRBD1. J lost 5 bases, V lost 0 bases, and 3 bases had no gene match. The germline CDR1 and CDR2 sequences are LNHNV and YYDKDF (reference sequence). This CDR3 comprises 14 residues. DNA for the CDR3: TGTGCCACCAGCAGAGACCTACAGGGGTATGGCTACACCTTC. Amino acid sequence: CATSRDLQGYGYTF.

The chain links TRBV29-1 to TRBJ2-5; 8 bases fit TRBD1. This CDR3 has 12 amino acids. The germline V gene has CDR1 SQVTM and CDR2 ANQGSEA. The V and J ends lost 7 bases and 5 bases, in that order; junction bases with no gene match: 6. DNA for the CDR3: TGCAGCGCCGGACAGGGTGGGGAGACCCAGTACTTC. It encodes CSAGQGGETQYF.

The chain carries TRBV20-1 and TRBJ2-5, with 7 bases fitting TRBD1. The V and J ends lost 3 bases and 2 bases, in that order; junction bases with no gene match: 6. From germline, CDR1 is DFQATT and CDR2 SNEGSKA (reference sequence). CDR3 length equals 14 residues. The CDR3 loop reads CSARRQGFQETQYF. The CDR3, as DNA: TGCAGTGCTAGGAGACAGGGCTTTCAAGAGACCCAGTACTTC.

For this clonotype: One base away lies a much larger clone, so this may be a sequencing read error. V and J are TRBV24-1 and TRBJ2-6; D could derive from TRBD1 or TRBD2 (5 bases each). CDR1 and CDR2 (germline): KGHDR, SFDVKD. The length of the CDR3 is 12 residues. CDR3 loop: CATSSGADVLTF. CDR3 DNA sequence: TGTGCCACCAGTTCCGGGGCCGACGTCCTGACTTTC.

As concerns this clonotype: The CDR3 ends on some other residue instead of the conserved phenylalanine or tryptophan, so this is likely a read error. The chain uses TRBV3-1 and TRBJ2-7; no firm D call. The CDR3 has 15 amino acids. Germline-derived CDR1 and CDR2 are LGHDT and YNNKEL (reference sequence). Trimming cost V 0 bases and J 0 bases, with 9 bases left between them. This CDR3 is CASSQEWCHSYEQYL. The CDR3 region has the DNA TGTGCCAGCAGCCAAGAATGGTGCCACTCCTACGAGCAGTACCTC.

This clonotype was found a few times. The chain joins TRBV6-5 to TRBJ1-1, with D maybe TRBD1 (6 bases). Per the germline V gene, CDR1 is MNHEY and CDR2 is SVGAGI. The CDR3 spans 13 residues. Trimming shortened V by 2 bases and J by 11 bases, and 15 bases separated the two germline ends. CDR3: CASSYERTGYAFF. The CDR3 DNA sequence: TGTGCCAGCAGTTACGAGAGAACAGGGTACGCTTTCTTT.

In its sample, this clonotype was seen a few times. The rearrangement joins TRBV6-1 to TRBJ1-5; 8 nucleotides agree with TRBD1. Germline V gene sequence: CDR1 MNHNS, CDR2 SASEGT. This CDR3 region has 19 residues. The J segment lost 0 bases and the V segment lost 5 bases, leaving 15 bases of the junction unmatched. The CDR3 reads CASSPVTWTGPYSNQPQHF. In DNA form, the CDR3 reads TGTGCCAGCAGTCCCGTCACCTGGACAGGGCCGTATAGCAATCAGCCCCAGCATTTT.

This clonotype was detected a few times. The chain carries TRBV11-2 and TRBJ1-4; D uncertain. The CDR3 length is 13 residues. The germline gives CDR1 SGHAT, CDR2 FQNNGV. V dropped 2 bases and J dropped 8 bases, with 9 bases sitting between them. For the CDR3, the DNA is TGTGCCAGCAGCTTAAATATTAGAGAAAAACTGTTTTTT. Amino acid sequence: CASSLNIREKLFF.

In this sample, this clonotype turned up many times. The V gene is TRBV28, the J gene TRBJ1-2; D ambiguous. Germline CDR1 is MDHEN and CDR2 is SYDVKM. CDR3 length: 13 amino acids. Trimming took 2 bases from V and 4 from J, leaving 8 bases between them. CDR3 nucleotide sequence: TGTGCCAGCAGTTTACCTAGATTCTATGGCTACACCTTC. Residues: CASSLPRFYGYTF.

In this sample, this clonotype turned up a few times. The chain is built from TRBV6-5 and TRBJ2-7; a possible D gene is TRBD1 (5 bases). Germline CDR1 and CDR2: MNHEY and SVGAGI. This CDR3 is 15 amino acids long. V lost 2 bases, J lost 2 bases, and 13 bases lay in between. CDR3 protein: CASSYQSQGTYEQYF. The DNA of the CDR3 is TGTGCCAGCAGTTACCAAAGTCAGGGAACCTACGAGCAGTACTTC.

This clonotype was recorded many times. The chain combines TRBV2 with TRBJ1-5, with D uncertain. Between the trimmed V and J ends, which lost 1 base and 2 bases, there was a span of 9 bases. The CDR3 extends over 15 amino acids. Germline-derived CDR1 and CDR2 are SNHLY and FYNNEI. The CDR3 DNA follows: TGTGCCAGCAGTGAAGTCGTAACAGGCAATCAGCCCCAGCATTTT. Protein: CASSEVVTGNQPQHF.

This rearrangement joins TRBV30 to TRBJ1-2; D gene uncertain. Germline V CDR1 and CDR2: GTSNPN, SVGIG (reference sequence). The CDR3 contains 15 residues. V lost 3 bases, J lost 3 bases, and 17 bases lay in between. The CDR3, as DNA: TGTGCCTGGAGAACCCCCGGACGGCAGGACTATGGCTACACCTTC. Residues: CAWRTPGRQDYGYTF.

This clonotype has a handful of counts. The V and J genes are TRBV11-1 and TRBJ1-1; possible D gene TRBD1, 5 bases. CDR1 is SGHAT, CDR2 FQDESV, per germline (reference sequence). The length of the CDR3 is 15 residues. Deletions cut 0 bases from V and 3 bases from J, with 11 bases between. The CDR3 spells CASSLAGGMHTEAFF. In nucleotides, the CDR3 is TGTGCCAGCAGCTTAGCCGGGGGTATGCACACTGAAGCTTTCTTT. Variable domain in full (rest from reference TRBV11-1 and TRBJ1-1): EAEVAQSPRYKITEKSQAVAFWCDPISGHATLYWYRQILGQGPELLVQFQDESVVDDSQLPKDRFSAERLKGVDSTLKIQPAELGDSAMYLCASSLAGGMHTEAFFGQGTRLTVV.

This clonotype has at least ten counts. V usage is TRBV27 and J usage is TRBJ2-5; either TRBD1 or TRBD2 may fit D (5 bases each). Germline CDR1 reads MNHEY; CDR2 reads SMNVEV (reference sequence). The V end lost 6 bases, the J end lost 5 bases, and 19 bases lay between the germline ends. The CDR3 has 15 residues. CDR3 coding DNA: TGTGCCAGCAGCCTGGACCCCCGGGGCTACGAGACCCAGTACTTC. This codes for CASSLDPRGYETQYF.

In this sample, this clonotype turned up a few times. The chain carries TRBV6-2 or TRBV6-3 and TRBJ2-7; 8 bases agree with TRBD2. V lost 0 bases and J lost 4; bases outside the gene matches: 17. The CDR3 contains 19 residues. Per germline, CDR1 MNHEY and CDR2 SVGEGT. In DNA, the CDR3 is TGTGCCAGCAGTTACTCCGATTTAGCGGGAAGTTTCTCCGGGTACGAGCAGTACTTC. It encodes CASSYSDLAGSFSGYEQYF.

The chain links TRBV5-1 to TRBJ1-4; 10 bases agree with TRBD1. The CDR3 totals 14 residues. Germline V gene data show CDR1 as SGHRS and CDR2 as YFSETQ. Losses at the gene ends were 4 bases for V and 8 bases for J; bases not matched to a gene: 5. The DNA of the CDR3 is TGCGCCAGCAGCCCGGGACAGGGGAAGGAAAAACTGTTTTTT. This translates into CASSPGQGKEKLFF.

The chain carries TRBV5-1 and TRBJ2-1; TRBD2 matches at 10 bases. CDR3 size: 14 residues. With V trimmed by 8 bases and J by 4 bases, 6 bases remained unmatched. Germline lookup yields CDR1 SGHRS and CDR2 YFSETQ. CDR3 DNA sequence: TGCGCCAGGGGCAGCGGGAGGGAATACAATGAGCAGTTCTTC. It is translated as CARGSGREYNEQFF.

The J gene is TRBJ2-1, the V gene TRBV6-1; TRBD2 matches 9 bases. This CDR3 spans 15 amino acids. The ends lost 5 bases at V and 7 bases at J; junction bases unmatched: 9. Germline V CDR1 and CDR2: MNHNS, SASEGT. The CDR3: CASSPPTSGENEQFF. CDR3 nucleotide sequence: TGTGCCAGCAGTCCCCCGACTAGCGGTGAGAATGAGCAGTTCTTC.

The chain couples TRBV6-1 to TRBJ1-6, with 10 bases that match TRBD1. CDR3 length: 16 amino acids. Germline CDR1 and CDR2: MNHNS and SASEGT. V dropped 5 bases and J dropped 4; count of bases not matched to a gene: 5. As DNA, the CDR3 is TGTGCCAGCAGTACCCCGGGACAGGGGTATAATTCACCCCTCCACTTT. It encodes CASSTPGQGYNSPLHF.